The entry that follows covers one TCR beta chain sequence. The data originate from a study of blood T cell repertoires in COVID-19. The wider study: Acute-phase and convalescent COVID-19 samples originated in the United States, Italy and Spain. Sample material is recorded as cDNA or gDNA derived from T cells, B-cell-depleted T cells, or PBMCs.

Followed longitudinally, the Seattle patients had been enrolled during active infection. V lost 3 bases, J lost 1 base, and 6 bases lay in between. CDR3 size: 13 residues. Produced via immunoSEQ multiplex PCR; TCRdb's table is partial and in-frame only. The data hold about 240,000 clones, with nearly 95% observed a single time. The chain employs TRBV12-3 or TRBV12-4 and TRBJ1-1; a weak D match, TRBD1 (5 bases). This sequence originates from a man in his thirties or forties with COVID-19, enrolled during active disease. What was sequenced was peripheral blood. The CDR3 protein is CASSFQGNTEAFF. In DNA, the CDR3 is TGTGCCAGCAGTTTTCAGGGGAACACTGAAGCTTTCTTT.